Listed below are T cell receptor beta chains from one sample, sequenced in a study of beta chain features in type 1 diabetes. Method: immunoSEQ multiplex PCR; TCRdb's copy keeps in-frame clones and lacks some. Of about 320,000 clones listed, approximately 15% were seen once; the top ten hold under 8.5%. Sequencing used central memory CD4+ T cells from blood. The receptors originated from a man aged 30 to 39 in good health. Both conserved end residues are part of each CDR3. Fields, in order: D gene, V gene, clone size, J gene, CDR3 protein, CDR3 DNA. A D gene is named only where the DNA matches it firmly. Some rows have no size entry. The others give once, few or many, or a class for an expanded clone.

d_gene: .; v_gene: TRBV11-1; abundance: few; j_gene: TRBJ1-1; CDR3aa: CASSQSELNTEAFF; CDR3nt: TGTGCCAGCAGCCAGTCGGAACTGAACACTGAAGCTTTCTTT
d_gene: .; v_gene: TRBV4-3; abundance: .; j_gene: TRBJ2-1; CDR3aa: CASSQDGSWDEQFF; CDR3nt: TGCGCCAGCAGCCAAGATGGGAGCTGGGATGAGCAGTTCTTC
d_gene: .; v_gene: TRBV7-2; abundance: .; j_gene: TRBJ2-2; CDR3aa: CASTLKSGTGELFF; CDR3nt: TGTGCCAGCACCCTCAAGAGCGGGACCGGGGAGCTGTTTTTT
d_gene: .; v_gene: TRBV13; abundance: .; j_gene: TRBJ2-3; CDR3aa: CASSLGTGAKDTQYF; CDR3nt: TGTGCCAGCAGCTTAGGCACCGGGGCTAAAGATACGCAGTATTTT
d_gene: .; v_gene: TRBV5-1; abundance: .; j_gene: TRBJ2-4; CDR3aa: CASSFDRAKNIQYF; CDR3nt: TGCGCCAGCAGCTTCGACAGGGCCAAAAACATTCAGTACTTC
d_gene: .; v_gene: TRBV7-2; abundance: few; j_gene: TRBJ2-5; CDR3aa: CASRHDSHVQETQYF; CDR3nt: TGTGCCAGCAGACACGACAGCCACGTTCAAGAGACCCAGTACTTC
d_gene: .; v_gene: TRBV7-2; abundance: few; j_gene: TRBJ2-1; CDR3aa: CASSLAVGPQNEQFF; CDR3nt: TGTGCCAGCAGCTTAGCAGTGGGACCCCAAAATGAGCAGTTCTTC
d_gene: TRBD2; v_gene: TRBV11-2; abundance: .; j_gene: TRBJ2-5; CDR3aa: CASSLPSAPSGQETQYF; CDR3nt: TGTGCCAGCAGCTTACCCTCGGCGCCTAGCGGACAAGAGACCCAGTACTTC
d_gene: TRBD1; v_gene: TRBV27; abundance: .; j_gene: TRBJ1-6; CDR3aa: CASRIIHGTASSYNSPLHF; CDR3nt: TGTGCCAGCAGAATAATTCACGGGACAGCGAGCTCCTATAATTCACCCCTCCACTTT
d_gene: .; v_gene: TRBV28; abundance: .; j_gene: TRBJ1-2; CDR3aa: CASSQWNYGYTF; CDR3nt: TGTGCCAGCAGTCAATGGAACTATGGCTACACCTTC
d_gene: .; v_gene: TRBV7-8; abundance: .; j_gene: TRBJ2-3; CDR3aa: CASSREGSTDTQYF; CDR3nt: TGTGCCAGCAGCCGAGAGGGCAGCACAGATACGCAGTATTTT
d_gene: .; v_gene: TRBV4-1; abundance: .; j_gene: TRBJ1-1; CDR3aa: CASSQDMKVNTEAFF; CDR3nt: TGCGCCAGCAGCCAAGATATGAAGGTGAACACTGAAGCTTTCTTT
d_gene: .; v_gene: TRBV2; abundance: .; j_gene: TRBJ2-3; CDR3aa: CASARGASTDTQYF; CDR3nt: TGTGCCAGCGCCCGAGGGGCTAGCACAGATACGCAGTATTTT
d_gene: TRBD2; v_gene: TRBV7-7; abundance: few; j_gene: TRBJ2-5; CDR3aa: CASSPGLAGETQYF; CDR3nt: TGTGCCAGCAGCCCGGGACTAGCGGGAGAGACCCAGTACTTC
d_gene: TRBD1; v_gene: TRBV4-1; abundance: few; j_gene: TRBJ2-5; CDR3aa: CASSQAGTGQETQYF; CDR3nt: TGCGCCAGCAGCCAAGCCGGGACAGGGCAAGAGACCCAGTACTTC
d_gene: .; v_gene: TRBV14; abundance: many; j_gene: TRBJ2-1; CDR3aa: CASSQVFLTGQFF; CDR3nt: TGTGCCAGCAGCCAAGTATTCCTTACGGGGCAGTTCTTC
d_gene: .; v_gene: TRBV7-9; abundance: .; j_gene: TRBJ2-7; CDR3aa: CASSLPTGGEQYF; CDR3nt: TGTGCCAGCAGCTTGCCGACTGGGGGCGAGCAGTACTTC
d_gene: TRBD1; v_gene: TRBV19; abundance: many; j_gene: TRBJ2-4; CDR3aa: CATGLGQAKNIQYF; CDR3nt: TGTGCGACAGGCTTAGGACAGGCGAAAAACATTCAGTACTTC